This entry features one T cell receptor (beta chain) sequence. Combining a sample-barcoded 5' primer with a J-beta primer mix, a second PCR ran for 7 to 11 cycles. TCRdb analysed the 5' RACE reads with MiXCR anew, one entry per CDR3 protein. The sample lists about 970,000 distinct CDR3 sequences, approximately 50% occurring once. V lost 5 bases to trimming and J lost 2 bases, with 15 bases between them. The CDR3 extends over 14 amino acids. Germline V lookup: CDR1 DFQATT, CDR2 SNEGSKA (reference sequence). This sample is drawn from a study of blood T cells in healthy people across ages. The sample, approximately 10 milliliters of peripheral blood, was drawn from each donor. Samples each yielded at least 5.5 micrograms of total RNA.

The sequenced material came from blood. This clonotype originated in an older woman in good health. This chain uses TRBV20-1 with TRBJ2-5, with unresolved D. The CDR3, as DNA: TGCAGTGCTGAAGACCTTGTCGGACAAGAGACCCAGTACTTC. This codes for CSAEDLVGQETQYF.